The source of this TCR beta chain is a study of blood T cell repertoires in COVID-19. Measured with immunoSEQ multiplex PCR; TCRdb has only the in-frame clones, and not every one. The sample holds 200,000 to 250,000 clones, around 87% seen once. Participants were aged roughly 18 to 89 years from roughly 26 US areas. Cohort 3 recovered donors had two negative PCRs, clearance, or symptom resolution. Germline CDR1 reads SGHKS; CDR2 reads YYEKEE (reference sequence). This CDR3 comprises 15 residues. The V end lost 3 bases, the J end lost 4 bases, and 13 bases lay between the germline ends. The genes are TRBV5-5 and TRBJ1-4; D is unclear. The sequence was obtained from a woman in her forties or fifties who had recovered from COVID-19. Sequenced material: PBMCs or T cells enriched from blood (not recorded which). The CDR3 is CASSSEGEINEKLFF. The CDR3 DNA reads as TGTGCCAGCAGCTCCGAAGGAGAGATTAATGAAAAACTGTTTTTT.